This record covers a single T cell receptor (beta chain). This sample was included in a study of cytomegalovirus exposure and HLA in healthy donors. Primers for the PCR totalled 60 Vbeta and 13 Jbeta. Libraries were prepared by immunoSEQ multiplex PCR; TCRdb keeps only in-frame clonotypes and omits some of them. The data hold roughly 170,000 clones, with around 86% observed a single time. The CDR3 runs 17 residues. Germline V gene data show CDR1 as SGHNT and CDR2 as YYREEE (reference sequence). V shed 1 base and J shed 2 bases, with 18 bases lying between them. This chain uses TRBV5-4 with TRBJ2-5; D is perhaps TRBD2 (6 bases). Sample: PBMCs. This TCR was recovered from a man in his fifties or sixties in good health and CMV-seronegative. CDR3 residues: CASSLPLGAGGQETQYF. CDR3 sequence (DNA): TGTGCCAGCAGCTTGCCCCTGGGAGCCGGGGGACAAGAGACCCAGTACTTC.